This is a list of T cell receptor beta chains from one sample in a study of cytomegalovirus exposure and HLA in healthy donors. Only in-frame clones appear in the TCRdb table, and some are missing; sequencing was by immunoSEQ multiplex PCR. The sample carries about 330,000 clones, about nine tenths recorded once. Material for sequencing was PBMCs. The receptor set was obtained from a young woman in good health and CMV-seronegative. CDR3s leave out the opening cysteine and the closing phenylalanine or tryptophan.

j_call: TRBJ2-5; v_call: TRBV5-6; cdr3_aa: ASSYAGAGETQY
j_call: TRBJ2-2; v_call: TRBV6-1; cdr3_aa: ASSEWPGNTGELF
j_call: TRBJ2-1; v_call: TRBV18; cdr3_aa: ASSRENNEQF
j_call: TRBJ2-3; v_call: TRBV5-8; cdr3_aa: ASSLALGTGITDTQY
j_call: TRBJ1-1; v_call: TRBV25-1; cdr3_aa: ASSDPRRGTEAF
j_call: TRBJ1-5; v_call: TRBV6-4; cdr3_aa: ASSDRAGANQPQH
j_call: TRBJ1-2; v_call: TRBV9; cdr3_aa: ASSGEMTGSHGYT
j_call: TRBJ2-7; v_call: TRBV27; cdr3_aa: ATQGKQGRREQY
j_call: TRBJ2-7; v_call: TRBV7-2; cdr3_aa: ASSSSGTSYEQY
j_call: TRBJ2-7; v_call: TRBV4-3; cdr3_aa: ASSQLLAGDDEQY
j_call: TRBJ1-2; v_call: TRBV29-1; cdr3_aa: SVADPRGGFYGYT
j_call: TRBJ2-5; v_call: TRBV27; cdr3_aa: ASRTWGGLEEQETQY
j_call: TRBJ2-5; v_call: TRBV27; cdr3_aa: ASSSQWSQETQY
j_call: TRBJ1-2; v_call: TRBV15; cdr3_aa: ATSSRVRTGGYGYT
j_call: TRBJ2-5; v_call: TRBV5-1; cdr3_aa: ASSLGEEETQY
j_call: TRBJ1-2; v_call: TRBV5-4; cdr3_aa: ASSLVGVNGYT
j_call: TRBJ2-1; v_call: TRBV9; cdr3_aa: ASSVALAGKGYNEQF
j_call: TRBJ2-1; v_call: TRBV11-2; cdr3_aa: ASSLAAGTFNEQF
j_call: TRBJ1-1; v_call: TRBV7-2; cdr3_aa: ASSLTRNTEAF
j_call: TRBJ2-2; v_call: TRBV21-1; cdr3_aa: PVQLDRGPYTGELF
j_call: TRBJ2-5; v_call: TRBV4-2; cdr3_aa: ASSVRDRAPQETQY
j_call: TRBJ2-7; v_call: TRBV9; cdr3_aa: ASSVGLAGSGPGNEQY
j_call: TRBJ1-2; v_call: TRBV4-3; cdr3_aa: ATQPGVASYGYT
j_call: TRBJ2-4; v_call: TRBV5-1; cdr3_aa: ASSPEGAQGAKAKNIQY
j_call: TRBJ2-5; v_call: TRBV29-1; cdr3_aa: SADIRFGEETQY
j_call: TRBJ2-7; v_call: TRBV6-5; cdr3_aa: ASGTGTLSYEQY
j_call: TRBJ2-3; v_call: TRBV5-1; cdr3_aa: ASSLTSIAGTDTQY
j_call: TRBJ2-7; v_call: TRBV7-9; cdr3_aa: ASTTGFAYEQY
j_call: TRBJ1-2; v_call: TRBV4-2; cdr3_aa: ASSQSQGANGYT
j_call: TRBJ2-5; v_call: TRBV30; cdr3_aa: AWKDLDQETQY
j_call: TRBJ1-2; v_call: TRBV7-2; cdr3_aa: ASSLVMQGSGYT
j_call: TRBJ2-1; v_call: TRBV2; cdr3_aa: ASKGGTSGNEQF
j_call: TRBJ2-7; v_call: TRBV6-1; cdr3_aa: ASRDGTGVVEQY
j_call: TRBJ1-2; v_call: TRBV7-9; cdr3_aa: ASSLGSGGHPYGYT
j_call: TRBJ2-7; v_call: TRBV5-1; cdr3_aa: ASSLDRDYEQY
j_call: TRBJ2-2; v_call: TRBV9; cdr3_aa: ASSPGALAGTGELF
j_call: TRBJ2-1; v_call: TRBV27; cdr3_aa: ASSLGWGVIYNEQF
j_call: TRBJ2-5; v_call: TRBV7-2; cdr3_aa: ASSLTFLAGGETQY
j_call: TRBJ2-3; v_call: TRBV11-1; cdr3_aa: ASSLQGLDTDTQY
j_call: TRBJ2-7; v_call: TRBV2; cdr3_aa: ASRLDRDEQY
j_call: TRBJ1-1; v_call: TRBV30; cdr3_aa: AGQGGMNTEAF
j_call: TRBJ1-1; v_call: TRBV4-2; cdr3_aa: ASSQNWGENTEAF
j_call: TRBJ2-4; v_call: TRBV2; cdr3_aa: ASKPGLAGDSGNIQY
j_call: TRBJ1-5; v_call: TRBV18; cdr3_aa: ASSLYDSGNQPQH
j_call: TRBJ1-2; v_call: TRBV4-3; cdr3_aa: ASSQDPQGNYGYT
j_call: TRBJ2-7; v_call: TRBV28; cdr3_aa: ASTQGTLTYEQY
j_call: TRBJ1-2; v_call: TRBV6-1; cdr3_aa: ASLQGQGGGYT
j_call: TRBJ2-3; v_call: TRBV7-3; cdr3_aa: ASSLLAATDTQY
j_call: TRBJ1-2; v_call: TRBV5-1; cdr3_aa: ASQTGTGESNGYT
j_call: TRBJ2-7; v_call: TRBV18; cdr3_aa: ASSSGQVAYEQY
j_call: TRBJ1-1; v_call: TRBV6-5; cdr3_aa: ASSQEGSKAF
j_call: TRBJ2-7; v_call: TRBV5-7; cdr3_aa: ASSLTGTDEQY
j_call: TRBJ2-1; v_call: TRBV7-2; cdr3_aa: ASSPMTSGRANEQF
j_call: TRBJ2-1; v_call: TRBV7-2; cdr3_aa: ASSLVGGLAGVDEQF
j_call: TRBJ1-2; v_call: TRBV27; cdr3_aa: ASSFSPPQQGSGYT
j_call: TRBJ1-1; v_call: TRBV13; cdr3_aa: ASSLVGHHGKNTEAF